One sample yielded the 20 T cell receptor beta chains listed below, sequenced in a study of CD8+CD57+ T cells in acquired aplastic anemia. The template used for profiling TCR beta VDJ and CDR3 was genomic DNA. TCRdb re-analysed the reads in MiXCR, keeping a single row per CDR3 protein. The repertoire has about 400,000 distinct CDR3 sequences, 65% to 80% of them found once; the top ten carry 3% to 4.5%. The sample comprised sorted CD4+, CD8+, or CD8+CD57+ T cells (not recorded which) from PBMCs. These receptors all stem from a human donor in good health, serving as a control.

This clonotype was found many times. The chain recombines TRBV7-9 with TRBJ2-1, with 7 bases aligning to TRBD2. CDR1 SEHNR and CDR2 FQNEAQ come from the germline V gene (reference sequence). The CDR3 spans 16 residues. J gave up 6 bases and V 3 bases, and 11 bases lay outside the gene matches. CDR3 loop: CASSLGGWTRGNEQFF. In nucleotides, the CDR3 is TGTGCCAGCAGCTTGGGAGGCTGGACTAGAGGCAATGAGCAGTTCTTC.

Remarks on this clonotype: Germline is not matched at one junction end, which may reflect a read error. The chain links TRBV4-1 to TRBJ2-7, with TRBD1 identical over 10 bases. The CDR3 is 15 residues long. Per germline, CDR1 MGHRA and CDR2 YSYEKL. The CDR3 here is CVSSFPPGQGREQYF. The CDR3 bases are TGCGTCAGCAGCTTCCCCCCGGGACAGGGGCGCGAGCAGTACTTC.

Comments on this clonotype: A read error may account for a junction end that differs from germline. The chain is built from TRBV10-2 and TRBJ2-5, with D perhaps TRBD1 (6 bases). Per germline, CDR1 WSHSY and CDR2 SAAADI. The CDR3 contains 13 residues. CDR3 DNA sequence: TGCGCCAGCAACGGACAGCCCCATGAGACCCTGTACTTC. Its translation: CASNGQPHETLYF.

A note on this clonotype: The junction does not match germline at one end; this may be a read error. The chain joins TRBV7-2 to TRBJ2-1, with 8 bases matching TRBD2. Per the germline V gene, CDR1 is SGHTA and CDR2 is FQGNSA. The CDR3 contains 14 residues. The CDR3 sequence is CASSPQRLASEKYF. The CDR3 DNA reads as TGTGCCAGCAGCCCGCAGCGACTAGCGTCCGAGAAGTACTTC.

This sequence joins TRBV7-8 and TRBJ2-7; a weak D match, TRBD2 (5 bases). In germline, CDR1 is SGHVS, CDR2 FQNEAQ. The CDR3 sequence is 14 residues long. Trimming pared 4 bases from V and 6 bases from J, leaving 16 bases between. CDR3 nucleotide sequence: TGTGCCAGCAGCTCTGATCGGGAAACCCCCGAGCAGTACTTC. Protein sequence: CASSSDRETPEQYF.

Here the CDR3 DNA reads TGTGCCAGCAGAGCGGGGGGATACAATGAGCAGTTCTTC. Translating gives CASRAGGYNEQFF. This chain connects TRBV6-2 or TRBV6-3 to TRBJ2-1; 9 bases match TRBD2. The CDR3 covers 13 residues. J was trimmed by 4 bases and V by 6 bases; bases with no gene match: 1. The germline CDR1 and CDR2 sequences are MNHEY and SVGEGT.

As for this clonotype: This CDR3 fails to terminate in the conserved phenylalanine or tryptophan, so it likely reflects a read error. The rearrangement links TRBV15 to TRBJ2-1; D is possibly TRBD1 or TRBD2 (5 bases each). The CDR3 length is 13 residues. The germline gives CDR1 LNHNV, CDR2 YYDKDF (reference sequence). V shed 6 bases and J shed 5 bases, with 11 bases lying between them. The CDR3 sequence: CATRDGANNEQFL. DNA for the CDR3: TGTGCCACCAGGGACGGGGCCAACAATGAGCAGTTCCTC.

Note on this clonotype: A clone one base away is much larger, so this may be a read error. The V call is TRBV2, the J call TRBJ1-2; TRBD1 matches 10 bases. This CDR3 is built from 13 residues. The ends lost 7 bases at V and 7 bases at J; junction bases unmatched: 6. Germline values: CDR1 SNHLY, CDR2 FYNNEI. This chain's CDR3 is CASKRQGAVGYTF. CDR3 bases: TGTGCCAGCAAGCGACAGGGGGCAGTTGGCTACACCTTC.

V is TRBV4-1 and J is TRBJ1-1; TRBD1 agrees at 9 bases. Germline CDR1 is MGHRA and CDR2 is YSYEKL. V was clipped by 0 bases and J by 7 bases; unmatched bases: 3. The CDR3 totals 14 residues. The CDR3, as DNA: TGCGCCAGCAGCCAAGAAGGGACAGGGAATGAAGCTTTCTTT. It is translated as CASSQEGTGNEAFF.

The chain combines TRBV2 with TRBJ1-5; D not certain. Trimming removed 5 bases at V and 1 base at J, with 18 bases between. The V gene's germline CDR1 is SNHLY and CDR2 FYNNEI. The CDR3 runs 17 residues. CDR3 sequence reads: CASSSAKWGVSNQPQHF. CDR3 in DNA: TGTGCCAGCAGTTCAGCTAAATGGGGAGTGAGCAATCAGCCCCAGCATTTT.

The chain has TRBV20-1 and TRBJ1-2; unclear D gene. This CDR3 is 11 amino acids long. The V gene's germline CDR1 is DFQATT and CDR2 SNEGSKA (reference sequence). Trimming took 7 bases from V and 14 from J, leaving 20 bases between them. Here the CDR3 DNA reads TGCAGTGTATCGGAGGGATGGGGAGAGACCTTC. The encoded protein is CSVSEGWGETF.

This clonotype showed up many times. The CDR3 loop reads CASSLVVGGNYGYTF. CDR3 sequence (DNA): TGTGCCAGCAGCTTAGTAGTTGGGGGTAACTATGGCTACACCTTC. The V and J genes are TRBV11-2 and TRBJ1-2; D might be TRBD1 (5 bases). The CDR3 runs to 15 residues. CDR1 is SGHAT, CDR2 FQNNGV, per germline. With 1 base removed from V and 1 base from J, the gap between germline ends came to 10 bases.

The V gene is TRBV5-1, the J gene TRBJ2-7; 7 nucleotides line up with TRBD1. Germline CDR1 is SGHRS and CDR2 is YFSETQ. V shed 4 bases and J 4 bases; nucleotides not matched to a gene: 8. The CDR3 has 14 residues. CDR3 in amino acids: CASSGKGGMYEQYF. CDR3 coding DNA: TGCGCCAGCAGCGGGAAAGGGGGCATGTACGAGCAGTACTTC. Complete variable domain (other parts from reference TRBV5-1 and TRBJ2-7): KAGVTQTPRYLIKTRGQQVTLSCSPISGHRSVSWYQQTPGQGLQFLFEYFSETQRNKGNFPGRFSGRQFSNSRSEMNVSTLELGDSALYLCASSGKGGMYEQYFGPGTRLTVT.

This clonotype was detected a few times. The genes are TRBV29-1 and TRBJ2-3; 8 bases fit TRBD2. Trimming at V came to 0 bases and at J to 0 bases, leaving 5 bases not matched to a gene. CDR3 length equals 16 residues. Germline V CDR1 and CDR2: SQVTM, ANQGSEA. The CDR3 nucleotides are TGCAGCGTTGAAGACCCCCGACTAGCGAGCACAGATACGCAGTATTTT. This gives the protein CSVEDPRLASTDTQYF.

The chain combines TRBV5-1 with TRBJ2-1; D not certain. V dropped 4 bases and J dropped 5 bases, with 4 bases sitting between them. This CDR3 is built from 11 residues. Looked up from germline, CDR1 is SGHRS and CDR2 is YFSETQ. CDR3 region: CASSMNNEQFF. DNA for the CDR3: TGCGCCAGCAGCATGAACAATGAGCAGTTCTTC.

The chain is built from TRBV4-3 and TRBJ2-4, with D perhaps given as TRBD1 or TRBD2 (6 bases each). The germline V gene has CDR1 LGHNA and CDR2 YSLEER. V shed 0 bases and J shed 8 bases, with 17 bases lying between them. This CDR3 is built from 16 residues. CDR3 protein: CASSQEGAGRGYIQYF. The CDR3 coding sequence is TGCGCCAGCAGCCAAGAGGGGGCGGGACGAGGGTACATTCAGTACTTC.

A word on this clonotype: A junction boundary mismatches the germline segment, possibly from a read error. The chain carries TRBV24-1 and TRBJ2-7; possibly TRBD1 for D (7 bases). CDR1 and CDR2 (germline): KGHDR, SFDVKD. The CDR3 is made up of 14 amino acids. The CDR3 sequence is CATSVRDSRYAQYF. CDR3 nucleotide sequence: TGTGCCACCAGTGTGCGGGACAGTCGCTACGCGCAGTACTTC.

Comment on this clonotype: Its ends do not fully match the called genes, so a read error is possible. This sequence joins TRBV7-2 and TRBJ2-7; 7 bases fit TRBD2. CDR3 length: 14 amino acids. Germline V gene lookup returns CDR1 SGHTA and CDR2 FQGNSA. The CDR3 region has the DNA TGCGCCAGCAGCGCCTCTAGCGGCAACTACGTCCAGTACTTC. Translated, it gives CASSASSGNYVQYF. Complete variable domain (other parts from reference TRBV7-2 and TRBJ2-7): GAGVSQSPSNKVTEKGKDVELRCDPISGHTALYWYRQSLGQGLEFLIYFQGNSAPDKSGLPSDRFSAERTGGSVSTLTIQRTQQEDSAVYLCASSASSGNYVQYFGPGTRLTVT.

This clonotype has more than one count but fewer than ten. The germline gene is not matched at one end of the junction; a read error may be the cause. The chain employs TRBV15 and TRBJ1-5, with TRBD1 identical over 7 bases. The germline CDR1 and CDR2 sequences are LNHNV and YYDKDF (reference sequence). The CDR3 covers 13 residues. CDR3 protein: CATSGQANQPQHF. Here the CDR3 DNA reads TGCGCCACCAGCGGACAGGCTAATCAGCCCCAGCATTTT.

The rearrangement links TRBV4-3 to TRBJ1-2, with 8 positions matching TRBD1. This CDR3 region has 15 residues. The V segment lost 9 bases and the J segment 5 bases; nucleotides outside the gene matches: 14. Germline V lookup: CDR1 LGHNA, CDR2 YSLEER. This CDR3 is CARDFYQDRDYGYTF. CDR3 sequence (DNA): TGCGCCAGAGACTTCTACCAGGACAGGGATTATGGCTACACCTTC.